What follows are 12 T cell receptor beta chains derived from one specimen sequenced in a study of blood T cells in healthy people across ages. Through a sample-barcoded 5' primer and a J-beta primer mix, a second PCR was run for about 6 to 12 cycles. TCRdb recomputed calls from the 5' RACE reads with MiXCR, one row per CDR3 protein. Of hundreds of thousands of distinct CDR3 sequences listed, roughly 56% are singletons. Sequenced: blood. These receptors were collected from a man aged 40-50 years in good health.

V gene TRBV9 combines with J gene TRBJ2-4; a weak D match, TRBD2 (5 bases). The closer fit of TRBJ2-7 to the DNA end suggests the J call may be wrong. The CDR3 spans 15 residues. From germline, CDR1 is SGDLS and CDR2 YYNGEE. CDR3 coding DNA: TGTGCCAGCAGCCCAGGAGGTCAGTTGTACTACGAGCAGTACTTC. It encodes CASSPGGQLYYEQYF.

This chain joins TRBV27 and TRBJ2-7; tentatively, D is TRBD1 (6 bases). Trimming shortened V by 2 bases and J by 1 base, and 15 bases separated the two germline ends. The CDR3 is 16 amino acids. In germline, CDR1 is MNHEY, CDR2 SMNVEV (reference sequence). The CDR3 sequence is CASSLSKGVVSYEQYF. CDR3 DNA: TGTGCCAGCAGTTTAAGCAAGGGGGTCGTGTCCTACGAGCAGTACTTC.

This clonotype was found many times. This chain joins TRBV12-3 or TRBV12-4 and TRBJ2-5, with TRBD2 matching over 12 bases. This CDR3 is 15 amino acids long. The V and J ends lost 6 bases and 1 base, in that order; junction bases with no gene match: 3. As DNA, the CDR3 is TGTGCCAGCAGGCGACTAGCGGGGGCCCAAGAGACCCAGTACTTC. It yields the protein CASRRLAGAQETQYF.

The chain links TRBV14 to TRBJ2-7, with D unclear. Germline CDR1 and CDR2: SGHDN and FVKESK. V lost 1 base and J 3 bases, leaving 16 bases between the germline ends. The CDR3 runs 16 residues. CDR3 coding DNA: TGTGCCAGCAGCCAAGGTGATGGGTTTTCGGGCTACGAGCAGTACTTC. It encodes CASSQGDGFSGYEQYF. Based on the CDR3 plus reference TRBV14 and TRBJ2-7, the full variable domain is EAGVTQFPSHSVIEKGQTVTLRCDPISGHDNLYWYRRVMGKEIKFLLHFVKESKQDESGMPNNRFLAERTGGTYSTLKVQPAELEDSGVYFCASSQGDGFSGYEQYFGPGTRLTVT.

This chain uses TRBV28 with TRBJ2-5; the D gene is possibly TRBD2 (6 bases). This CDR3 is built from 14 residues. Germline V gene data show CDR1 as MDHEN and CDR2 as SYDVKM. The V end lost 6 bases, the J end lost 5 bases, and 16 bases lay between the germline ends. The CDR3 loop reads CASRRKQEGETQYF. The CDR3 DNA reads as TGTGCCAGCAGGCGAAAACAGGAGGGGGAGACCCAGTACTTC.

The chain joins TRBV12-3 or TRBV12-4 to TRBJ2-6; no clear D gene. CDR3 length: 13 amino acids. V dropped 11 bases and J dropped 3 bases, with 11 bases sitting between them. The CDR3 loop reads CACYLLGANVLTF. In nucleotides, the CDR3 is TGTGCCTGCTACCTCCTTGGGGCCAACGTCCTGACTTTC.

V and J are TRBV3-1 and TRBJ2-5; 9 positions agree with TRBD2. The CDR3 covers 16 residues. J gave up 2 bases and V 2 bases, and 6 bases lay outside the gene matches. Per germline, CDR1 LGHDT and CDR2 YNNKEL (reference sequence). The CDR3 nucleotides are TGTGCCAGCAGCCAAAGTCAGCGGGGGGTACAAGAGACCCAGTACTTC. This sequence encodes CASSQSQRGVQETQYF.

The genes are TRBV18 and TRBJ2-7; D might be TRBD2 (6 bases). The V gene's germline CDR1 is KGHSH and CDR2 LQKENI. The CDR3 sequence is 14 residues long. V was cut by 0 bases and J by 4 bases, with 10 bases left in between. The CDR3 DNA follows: TGTGCCAGCTCACCACCTTCTGGGGGGTACGAGCAGTACTTC. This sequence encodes CASSPPSGGYEQYF.

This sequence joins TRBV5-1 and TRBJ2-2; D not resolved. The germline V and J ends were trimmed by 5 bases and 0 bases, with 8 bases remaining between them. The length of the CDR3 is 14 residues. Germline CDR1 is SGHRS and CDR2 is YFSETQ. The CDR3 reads CASSITANTGELFF. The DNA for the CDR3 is TGCGCCAGCAGTATCACAGCGAACACCGGGGAGCTGTTTTTT.

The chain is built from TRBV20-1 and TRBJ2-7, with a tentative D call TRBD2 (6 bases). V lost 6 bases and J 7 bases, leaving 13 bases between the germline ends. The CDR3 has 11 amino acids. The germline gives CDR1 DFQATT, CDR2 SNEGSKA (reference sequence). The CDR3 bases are TGCAGTGCCTCGGGGGTCAAGGAGCAGTACTTC. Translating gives CSASGVKEQYF.

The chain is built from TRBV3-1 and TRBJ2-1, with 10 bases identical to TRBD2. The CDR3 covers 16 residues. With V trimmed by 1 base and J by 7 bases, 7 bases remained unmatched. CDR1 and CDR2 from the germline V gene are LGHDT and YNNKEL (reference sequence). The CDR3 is CASSQVGAGGRNEQFF. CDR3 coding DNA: TGTGCCAGCAGCCAAGTGGGAGCGGGGGGGCGTAATGAGCAGTTCTTC.

In DNA, the CDR3 is TGTGCCAGTAGGTCCTTTAGGGGTGGCTTCGCACCGTCTTCTGGGGCCAACGTCCTGACTTTC. Translating it yields CASRSFRGGFAPSSGANVLTF. The genes are TRBV19 and TRBJ2-6; maybe TRBD1 (5 bases). The CDR3 covers 21 residues. Germline CDR1 is LNHDA and CDR2 is SQIVND (reference sequence). V was pared by 6 bases and J by 1 base, with 28 bases between.